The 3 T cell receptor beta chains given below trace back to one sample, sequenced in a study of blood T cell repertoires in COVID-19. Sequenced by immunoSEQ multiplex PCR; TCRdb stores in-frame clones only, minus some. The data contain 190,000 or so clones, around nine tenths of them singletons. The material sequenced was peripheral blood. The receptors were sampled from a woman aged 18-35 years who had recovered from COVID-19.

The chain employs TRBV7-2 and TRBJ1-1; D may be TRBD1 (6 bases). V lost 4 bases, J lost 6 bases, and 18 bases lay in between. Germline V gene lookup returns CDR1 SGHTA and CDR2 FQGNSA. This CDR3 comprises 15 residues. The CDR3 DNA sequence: TGTGCCAGCAGCTACAATTCGGGCAGGGGTGCTGAAGCTTTCTTT. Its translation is CASSYNSGRGAEAFF.

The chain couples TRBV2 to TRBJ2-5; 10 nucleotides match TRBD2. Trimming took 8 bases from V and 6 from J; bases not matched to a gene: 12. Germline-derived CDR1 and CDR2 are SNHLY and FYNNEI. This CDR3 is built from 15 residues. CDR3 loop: CASGRSAGGPQTQYF. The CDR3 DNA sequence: TGTGCCAGCGGACGATCAGCGGGAGGGCCGCAGACCCAGTACTTC.

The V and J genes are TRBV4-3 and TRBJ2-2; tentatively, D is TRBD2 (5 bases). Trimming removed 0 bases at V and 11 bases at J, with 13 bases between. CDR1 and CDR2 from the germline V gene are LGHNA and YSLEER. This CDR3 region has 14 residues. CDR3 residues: CASSQDYGDNELFF. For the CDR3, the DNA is TGCGCCAGCAGCCAAGACTACGGGGATAATGAGCTGTTTTTT.